This T cell receptor beta chain was profiled in a study of glioma-infiltrating T cells. Notes on the study in general: Tissue-blood divergence was below expectation in non-neoplastic patients, above in gliomas. Only very few CDR3 sequences appeared in both tissue and blood.

From germline, CDR1 is KGHDR and CDR2 SFDVKD. The CDR3 runs 13 residues. The ends were cut back, 5 bases at V and 0 bases at J, with 6 bases in the middle. TCR alpha and beta CDR3 regions were amplified from RNA using iRepertoire nested multiplex PCR. Input was roughly 100-450 ng of tissue mRNA or PBMC total RNA. One entry per CDR3 protein results from TCRdb running MiXCR on the multiplex PCR reads. The profile shows fewer than 200,000 distinct CDR3 sequences, 43% of them singletons. On this clonotype: Its antigen is still unknown. This could be a read error, since a much larger clone is one nucleotide away.

Sequences were obtained from glioma tissue, nonneoplastic brain tissue, or PBMCs (not recorded which). The sequence was collected from a human donor with low-grade glioma or glioblastoma, undergoing nonglioma brain surgery, or in good health (not recorded which). The rearrangement uses TRBV24-1 and TRBJ1-1; tentatively, D is TRBD1 (5 bases). The CDR3 DNA reads TGTGCCACCAGTGCGACAGTGAACACTGAAGCTTTCTTT. Translation: CATSATVNTEAFF.